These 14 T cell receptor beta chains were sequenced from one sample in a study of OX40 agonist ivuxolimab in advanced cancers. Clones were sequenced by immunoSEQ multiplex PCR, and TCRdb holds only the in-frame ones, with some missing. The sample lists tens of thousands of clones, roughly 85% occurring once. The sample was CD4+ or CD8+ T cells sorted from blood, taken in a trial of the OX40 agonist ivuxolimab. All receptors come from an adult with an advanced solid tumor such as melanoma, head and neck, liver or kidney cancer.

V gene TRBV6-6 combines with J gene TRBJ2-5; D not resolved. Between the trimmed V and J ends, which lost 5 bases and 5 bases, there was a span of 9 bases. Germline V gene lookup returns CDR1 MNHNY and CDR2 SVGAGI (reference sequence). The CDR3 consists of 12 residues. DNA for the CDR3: TGTGCCAGCAGTAAAAACCGGGAGACCCAGTACTTC. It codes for CASSKNRETQYF.

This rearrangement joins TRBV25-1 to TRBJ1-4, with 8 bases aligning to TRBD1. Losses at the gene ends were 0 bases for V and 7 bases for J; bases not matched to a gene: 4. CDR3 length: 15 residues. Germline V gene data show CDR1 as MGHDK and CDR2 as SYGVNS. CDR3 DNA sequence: TGTGCCAGCAGTGAATACACAGGGGGTGGTGAAAAACTGTTTTTT. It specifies CASSEYTGGGEKLFF.

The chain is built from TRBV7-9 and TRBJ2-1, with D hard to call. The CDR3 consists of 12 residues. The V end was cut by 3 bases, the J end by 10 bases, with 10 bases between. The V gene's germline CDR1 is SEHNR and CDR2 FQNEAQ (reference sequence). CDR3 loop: CASSLVQLEQFF. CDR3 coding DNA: TGTGCCAGCAGCTTGGTCCAGTTAGAGCAGTTCTTC. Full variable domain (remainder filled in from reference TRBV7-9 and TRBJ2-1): DTGVSQNPRHKITKRGQNVTFRCDPISEHNRLYWYRQTLGQGPEFLTYFQNEAQLEKSRLLSDRFSAERPKGSFSTLEIQRTEQGDSAMYLCASSLVQLEQFFGPGTRLTVL.

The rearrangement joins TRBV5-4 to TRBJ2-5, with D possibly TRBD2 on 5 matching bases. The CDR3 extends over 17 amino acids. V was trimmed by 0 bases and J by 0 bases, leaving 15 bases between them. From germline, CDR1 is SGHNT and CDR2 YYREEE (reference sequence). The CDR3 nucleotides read TGTGCCAGCAGCTTGGCCCAGCGGCTCGGTAACCAAGAGACCCAGTACTTC. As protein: CASSLAQRLGNQETQYF. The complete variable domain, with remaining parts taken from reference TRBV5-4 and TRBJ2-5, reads ETGVTQSPTHLIKTRGQQVTLRCSSQSGHNTVSWYQQALGQGPQFIFQYYREEENGRGNFPPRFSGLQFPNYSSELNVNALELDDSALYLCASSLAQRLGNQETQYFGPGTRLLVL.

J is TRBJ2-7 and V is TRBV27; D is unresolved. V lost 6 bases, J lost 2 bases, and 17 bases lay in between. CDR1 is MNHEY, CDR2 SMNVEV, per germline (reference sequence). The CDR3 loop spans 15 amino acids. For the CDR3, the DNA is TGTGCCAGCAGCTCCGGTAACTATGGACCCTACGAGCAGTACTTC. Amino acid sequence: CASSSGNYGPYEQYF.

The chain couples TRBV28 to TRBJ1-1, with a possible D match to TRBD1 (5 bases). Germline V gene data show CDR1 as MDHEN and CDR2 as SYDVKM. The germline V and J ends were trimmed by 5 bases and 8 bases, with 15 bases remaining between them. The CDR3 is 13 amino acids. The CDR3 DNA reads TGTGCCAGCAGTACTCGGGACTTTCGAGAAGCTTTCTTT. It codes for CASSTRDFREAFF. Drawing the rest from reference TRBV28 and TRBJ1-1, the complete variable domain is DVKVTQSSRYLVKRTGEKVFLECVQDMDHENMFWYRQDPGLGLRLIYFSYDVKMKEKGDIPEGYSVSREKKERFSLILESASTNQTSMYLCASSTRDFREAFFGQGTRLTVV.

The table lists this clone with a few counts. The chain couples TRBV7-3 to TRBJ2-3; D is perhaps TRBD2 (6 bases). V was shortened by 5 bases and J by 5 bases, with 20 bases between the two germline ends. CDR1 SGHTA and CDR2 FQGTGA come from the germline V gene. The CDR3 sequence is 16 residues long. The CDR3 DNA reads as TGTGCCAGCAGCACCGACGGGAGCGCAATCATAGATACGCAGTATTTT. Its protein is CASSTDGSAIIDTQYF.

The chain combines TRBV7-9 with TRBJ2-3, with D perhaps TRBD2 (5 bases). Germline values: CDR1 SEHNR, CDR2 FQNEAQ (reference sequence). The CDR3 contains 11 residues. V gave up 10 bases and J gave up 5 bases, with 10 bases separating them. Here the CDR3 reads CATLRGDTQYF. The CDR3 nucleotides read TGTGCCACCCTTCGGGGAGATACGCAGTATTTT.

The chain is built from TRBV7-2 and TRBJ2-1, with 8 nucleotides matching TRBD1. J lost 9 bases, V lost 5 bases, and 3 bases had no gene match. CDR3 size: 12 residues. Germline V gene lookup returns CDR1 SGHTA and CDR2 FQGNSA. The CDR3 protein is CASSTTGVEQFF. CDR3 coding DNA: TGTGCCAGCAGCACGACAGGGGTTGAGCAGTTCTTC.

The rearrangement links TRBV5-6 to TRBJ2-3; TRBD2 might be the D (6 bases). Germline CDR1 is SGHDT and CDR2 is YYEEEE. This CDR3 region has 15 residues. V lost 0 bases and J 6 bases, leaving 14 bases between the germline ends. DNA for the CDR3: TGTGCCAGCAGCTTGGAGGAGGGACTTTCGGATACGCAGTATTTT. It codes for CASSLEEGLSDTQYF. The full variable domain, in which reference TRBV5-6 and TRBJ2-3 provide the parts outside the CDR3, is DAGVTQSPTHLIKTRGQQVTLRCSPKSGHDTVSWYQQALGQGPQFIFQYYEEEERQRGNFPDRFSGHQFPNYSSELNVNALLLGDSALYLCASSLEEGLSDTQYFGPGTRLTVL.

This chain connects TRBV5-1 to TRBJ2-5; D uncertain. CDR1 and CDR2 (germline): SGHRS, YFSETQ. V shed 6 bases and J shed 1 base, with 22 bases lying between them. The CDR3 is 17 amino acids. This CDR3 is CASKLWVGQPAQETQYF. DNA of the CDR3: TGCGCCAGCAAATTGTGGGTTGGGCAGCCCGCCCAAGAGACCCAGTACTTC.

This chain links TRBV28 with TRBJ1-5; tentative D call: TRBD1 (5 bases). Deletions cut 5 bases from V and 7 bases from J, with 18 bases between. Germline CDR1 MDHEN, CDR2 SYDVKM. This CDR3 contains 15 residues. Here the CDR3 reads CASSPLTVGHQPQHF. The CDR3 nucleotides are TGTGCCAGCAGTCCACTGACAGTTGGGCACCAGCCCCAGCATTTT. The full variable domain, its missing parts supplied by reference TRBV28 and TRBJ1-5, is DVKVTQSSRYLVKRTGEKVFLECVQDMDHENMFWYRQDPGLGLRLIYFSYDVKMKEKGDIPEGYSVSREKKERFSLILESASTNQTSMYLCASSPLTVGHQPQHFGDGTRLSIL.

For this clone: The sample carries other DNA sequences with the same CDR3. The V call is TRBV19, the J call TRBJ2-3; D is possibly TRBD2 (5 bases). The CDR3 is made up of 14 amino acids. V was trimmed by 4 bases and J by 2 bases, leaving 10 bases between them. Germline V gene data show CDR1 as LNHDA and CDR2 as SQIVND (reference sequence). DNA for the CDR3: TGTGCCAGTAGTACTTCGGGAAACACAGATACGCAGTATTTT. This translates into CASSTSGNTDTQYF.

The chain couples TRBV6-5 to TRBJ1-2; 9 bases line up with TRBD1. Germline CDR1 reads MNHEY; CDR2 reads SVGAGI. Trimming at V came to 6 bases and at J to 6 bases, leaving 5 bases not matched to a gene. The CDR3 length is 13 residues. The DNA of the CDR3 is TGTGCCAGCAGGCCTACAGGGGGCGATGGCTACACCTTC. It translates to CASRPTGGDGYTF.